Below are 32 T cell receptor beta chains sequenced from a single sample in a study of blood T cell repertoires in COVID-19. TCRdb keeps only in-frame clones here, not all; method: immunoSEQ multiplex PCR. The sample has some 400,000 clones, about 90% seen once; the top ten hold roughly 2%. Sample: peripheral blood. The receptors come from a woman aged 55-70 years with COVID-19, enrolled during active disease.

The chain joins TRBV7-8 to TRBJ1-1, with TRBD1 matching 7 bases. The V gene end was trimmed by 3 bases and the J gene end by 4 bases; junction bases not matched to a gene: 5. CDR1 is SGHVS and CDR2 is FQNEAQ in the germline V gene. The CDR3 consists of 14 residues. The CDR3 spells CASSLEGAGTEAFF. The DNA for the CDR3 is TGTGCCAGCAGCTTGGAGGGGGCAGGCACTGAAGCTTTCTTT.

J is TRBJ1-1 and V is TRBV28; the match to TRBD1 covers 9 bases. Trimming took 5 bases from V and 5 from J; bases not matched to a gene: 9. Germline-derived CDR1 and CDR2 are MDHEN and SYDVKM. This CDR3 has 15 amino acids. The CDR3 sequence: CASSTLRDRATEAFF. The CDR3, as DNA: TGTGCCAGCAGTACCCTCCGGGACAGGGCGACTGAAGCTTTCTTT.

The gene calls are TRBV19 and TRBJ2-2; TRBD1 aligns across 10 bases. Germline assignment: CDR1 LNHDA and CDR2 SQIVND (reference sequence). The trim removed 7 bases at V and 3 bases at J, leaving 8 bases unmatched. The CDR3 has 16 amino acids. CDR3 sequence (DNA): TGTGCCAGTAACACCGGGACAGGGGAGTACACCGGGGAGCTGTTTTTT. This encodes CASNTGTGEYTGELFF.

J is TRBJ2-6 and V is TRBV7-9, with unresolved D. The CDR3 is made up of 17 amino acids. Germline V CDR1 and CDR2: SEHNR, FQNEAQ (reference sequence). The V end lost 5 bases, the J end lost 0 bases, and 14 bases lay between the germline ends. CDR3 DNA sequence: TGTGCCAGCAGCCCTCTCCCAGAATACTCTGGGGCCAACGTCCTGACTTTC. It is translated as CASSPLPEYSGANVLTF.

This chain uses TRBV5-1 with TRBJ2-5; TRBD2 agrees at 8 bases. Trimming removed 2 bases from V and 5 bases from J; junction bases left unmatched: 5. The CDR3 totals 14 residues. Germline V gives CDR1 SGHRS, CDR2 YFSETQ. The CDR3 loop reads CASSFGGARETQYF. The DNA for the CDR3 is TGCGCCAGCAGCTTCGGGGGGGCCCGGGAGACCCAGTACTTC.

In this sample, this clone turned up a few times. The sample holds other DNA sequences that translate to the same CDR3. This chain connects TRBV6-5 to TRBJ1-4, with D tentatively TRBD1 (6 bases). CDR3 length: 13 amino acids. Germline lookup yields CDR1 MNHEY and CDR2 SVGAGI. The ends were cut back, 6 bases at V and 7 bases at J, with 12 bases in the middle. The CDR3 region is CASRTGGGEKLFF. The DNA of the CDR3 is TGTGCCAGCAGGACAGGCGGTGGTGAAAAACTGTTTTTT.

The J gene is TRBJ2-7, the V gene TRBV12-5; 7 bases are shared with TRBD1. There are 15 residues in the CDR3. In germline, CDR1 is LGHNT, CDR2 FRNRAP. V shed 1 base and J 5 bases; nucleotides not matched to a gene: 8. The CDR3 sequence: CASGLGQGARNEQYF. In DNA, the CDR3 is TGTGCTAGTGGTTTGGGACAGGGAGCGAGGAACGAGCAGTACTTC.

CDR3 in amino acids: CATSWDSSYEQYF. CDR3 nucleotides: TGTGCCACGTCCTGGGACAGCTCCTACGAGCAGTACTTC. The chain is built from TRBV10-3 and TRBJ2-7; 7 bases align to TRBD1. Germline-derived CDR1 and CDR2 are ENHRY and SYGVKD. The V segment lost 10 bases and the J segment 0 bases; nucleotides outside the gene matches: 6. The CDR3 has 13 amino acids.

This clone turned up a few times. This rearrangement joins TRBV7-9 to TRBJ2-2, with 10 bases matching TRBD2. With V trimmed by 6 bases and J by 4 bases, 5 bases remained unmatched. The germline V gene has CDR1 SEHNR and CDR2 FQNEAQ (reference sequence). The CDR3 has 15 amino acids. DNA of the CDR3: TGTGCCAGCAGTCGGAGCGGGGGGGTCACCGGGGAGCTGTTTTTT. Its translation: CASSRSGGVTGELFF.

Turning to this clone: Because it lacks the conserved phenylalanine or tryptophan at the end, this CDR3 is likely a read error. No DNA is shown, since the ends of the CDR3 on it are uncertain; the CDR3 is the one TCRdb lists. The rearrangement links TRBV5-6 to TRBJ1-1. The CDR3 length equals 13 residues, ends included. Germline values: CDR1 SGHDT, CDR2 YYEEEE. Here the CDR3 reads CASSLGVSGTRKL.

For this clone: Other DNA sequences from this sample encode an identical CDR3 as well. The chain carries TRBV3-1 (or the pseudogene TRBV3-2) and TRBJ2-7, with TRBD1 matching over 7 bases. There are 13 residues in the CDR3. After removal of 4 bases from V and 2 bases from J, the junction contained 2 bases not matched to a gene. Per the germline V gene, CDR1 is LGHDT and CDR2 is YNNKEL (reference sequence). The DNA for the CDR3 is TGTGCCAGCAGCCGACAGGGAACCTACGAGCAGTACTTC. It translates to CASSRQGTYEQYF.

The chain recombines TRBV30 with TRBJ1-6; 7 bases align to TRBD1. The CDR3 is 14 amino acids. The V and J ends lost 2 bases and 7 bases, in that order; junction bases with no gene match: 5. Germline CDR1 and CDR2: GTSNPN and SVGIG (reference sequence). The CDR3 is CAWSRTGANSPLHF. CDR3 nucleotide sequence: TGTGCCTGGAGTAGAACAGGGGCAAATTCACCCCTCCACTTT.

The DNA of the CDR3 is TGTGCCAGCAGCCAAGAAGGAGGCACCTTCAATCAGCCCCAGCATTTT. This encodes CASSQEGGTFNQPQHF. This rearrangement joins TRBV3-1 (or the pseudogene TRBV3-2) to TRBJ1-5, with no clear D. The CDR3 sequence is 16 residues long. V lost 0 bases to trimming and J lost 3 bases, with 12 bases between them. The germline CDR1 and CDR2 sequences are LGHDT and YNNKEL (reference sequence).

The chain recombines TRBV7-8 with TRBJ1-5; D perhaps matches TRBD1 (5 bases). Germline V gene data show CDR1 as SGHVS and CDR2 as FQNEAQ. The V end was cut by 5 bases, the J end by 1 base, with 12 bases between. CDR3 length: 15 amino acids. The CDR3 bases are TGTGCCAGCAGCCCCAGACAGCTAAGCAATCAGCCCCAGCATTTT. This gives the protein CASSPRQLSNQPQHF.

Details on this clone: At the DNA level, this CDR3 is encoded by other sequences in the same sample as well. The DNA of the CDR3 is TGCGCCAGCAGCCAAGATCGAGGGTCCTCCTACGAGCAGTACTTC. It is translated as CASSQDRGSSYEQYF. The genes are TRBV4-1 and TRBJ2-7, with D tentatively TRBD2 (5 bases). The CDR3 runs 15 residues. V lost 0 bases and J 0 bases, leaving 9 bases between the germline ends. The V gene's germline CDR1 is MGHRA and CDR2 YSYEKL.

This clone occurred once. This CDR3 reads CASSTSTGYQPQHF. The CDR3 region has the DNA TGTGCCAGCTCAACTTCGACAGGTTATCAGCCCCAGCATTTT. The chain combines TRBV18 with TRBJ1-5, with a tentative D call TRBD1 (6 bases). This CDR3 region has 14 residues. The germline gives CDR1 KGHSH, CDR2 LQKENI. V was clipped by 5 bases and J by 5 bases, with 13 bases between them.

J is TRBJ2-2 and V is TRBV7-6, with 12 nucleotides matching TRBD2. The CDR3 spans 16 residues. Looked up from germline, CDR1 is SGHVS and CDR2 is FNYEAQ. The V and J ends lost 6 bases and 2 bases, in that order; junction bases with no gene match: 4. Here the CDR3 DNA reads TGTGCCAGCAGACAACTAGCGGGGGGTAACACCGGGGAGCTGTTTTTT. Translating it yields CASRQLAGGNTGELFF. The whole variable domain, filled in from reference TRBV7-6 and TRBJ2-2, reads GAGVSQSPRYKVTKRGQDVALRCDPISGHVSLYWYRQALGQGPEFLTYFNYEAQQDKSGLPNDRFSAERPEGSISTLTIQRTEQRDSAMYRCASRQLAGGNTGELFFGEGSRLTVL.

The rearrangement uses TRBV9 and TRBJ2-1; 9 bases fit TRBD1. The CDR3 covers 16 residues. J gave up 1 base and V 0 bases, and 2 bases lay outside the gene matches. Germline V lookup: CDR1 SGDLS, CDR2 YYNGEE. The CDR3 DNA follows: TGTGCCAGCAGCGTAGCTGGGACAGGGTCCTACAATGAGCAGTTCTTC. This translates into CASSVAGTGSYNEQFF.

The chain carries TRBV20-1 and TRBJ1-2; D call uncertain. Trimming left V 5 bases short and J 7 bases short, with 11 bases between. Germline-derived CDR1 and CDR2 are DFQATT and SNEGSKA (reference sequence). The CDR3 length is 11 residues. CDR3 DNA: TGCAGTGCTCGATACTCAGGTGGCTACACCTTC. This translates into CSARYSGGYTF.

The J gene is TRBJ1-4, the V gene TRBV6-4; maybe TRBD1 (5 bases). Germline assignment: CDR1 MRHNA and CDR2 SNTAGT. Between the trimmed V and J ends, which lost 0 bases and 1 base, there was a span of 6 bases. This CDR3 has 15 residues. The CDR3 DNA is TGTGCCAGCAGTGACTCGGGGCTAACTAATGAAAAACTGTTTTTT. It translates to CASSDSGLTNEKLFF.

This sequence joins TRBV5-4 and TRBJ2-1, with 12 bases aligning to TRBD2. The V gene's germline CDR1 is SGHNT and CDR2 YYREEE (reference sequence). The CDR3 spans 17 residues. V was clipped by 4 bases and J by 0 bases; unmatched bases: 5. CDR3 protein: CASSILAGGSSYNEQFF. DNA of the CDR3: TGTGCCAGCAGCATACTAGCGGGGGGAAGCTCCTACAATGAGCAGTTCTTC.

This chain links TRBV18 with TRBJ2-7, with a weak D call TRBD1 (6 bases). Germline lookup yields CDR1 KGHSH and CDR2 LQKENI. The CDR3 runs to 15 residues. V lost 6 bases, J lost 2 bases, and 17 bases lay in between. The CDR3 reads CASSPTGPTTYEQYF. The CDR3 nucleotides read TGTGCCAGCTCCCCCACAGGGCCTACAACCTACGAGCAGTACTTC.

The chain employs TRBV9 and TRBJ2-3, with D tentatively TRBD2 (7 bases). The CDR3 runs 16 residues. The V end was cut by 0 bases, the J end by 3 bases, with 14 bases between. Germline V gene lookup returns CDR1 SGDLS and CDR2 YYNGEE. The CDR3 here is CASSVAGRGLTDTQYF. The CDR3 DNA follows: TGTGCCAGCAGCGTAGCTGGGAGGGGGTTGACAGATACGCAGTATTTT.

This sequence joins TRBV4-1 and TRBJ2-1; maybe TRBD1 (6 bases). The CDR3 is 15 amino acids. Trimming left V 0 bases short and J 1 base short, with 7 bases between. Looked up from germline, CDR1 is MGHRA and CDR2 is YSYEKL. DNA for the CDR3: TGCGCCAGCAGCCAAGATGGACAGTCCTACAATGAGCAGTTCTTC. Protein sequence: CASSQDGQSYNEQFF.

This chain connects TRBV5-5 to TRBJ1-1; 8 bases map to TRBD1. J lost 8 bases, V lost 1 base, and 1 base had no gene match. Germline V gene lookup returns CDR1 SGHKS and CDR2 YYEKEE (reference sequence). CDR3 length: 12 residues. CDR3 residues: CASSLTGGEAFF. Here the CDR3 DNA reads TGTGCCAGCAGCTTGACAGGGGGGGAAGCTTTCTTT.

The chain links TRBV7-9 to TRBJ1-3, with unresolved D. CDR1 is SEHNR and CDR2 is FQNEAQ in the germline V gene (reference sequence). V lost 5 bases and J lost 4, with 15 bases in between. This CDR3 is 15 amino acids long. The CDR3 loop is CASSPRVSSGNTIYF. In DNA, the CDR3 is TGTGCCAGCAGCCCGCGGGTTTCGTCAGGAAACACCATATATTTT. The whole variable domain, remainder taken from reference TRBV7-9 and TRBJ1-3, is DTGVSQNPRHKITKRGQNVTFRCDPISEHNRLYWYRQTLGQGPEFLTYFQNEAQLEKSRLLSDRFSAERPKGSFSTLEIQRTEQGDSAMYLCASSPRVSSGNTIYFGEGSWLTVV.

The rearrangement links TRBV7-2 to TRBJ1-1; D perhaps matches TRBD1 (5 bases). CDR3 length: 15 amino acids. V lost 7 bases to trimming and J lost 5 bases, with 20 bases between them. CDR1 SGHTA and CDR2 FQGNSA come from the germline V gene. This CDR3 is CASNRASGLGTEAFF. Written as DNA, the CDR3 is TGTGCCAGCAACCGTGCGTCAGGGTTAGGGACTGAAGCTTTCTTT.

The CDR3 nucleotides read TGCGCCAGCAGCCATCCGACTAGGAGGGAGACCCAGTACTTC. This translates into CASSHPTRRETQYF. The J gene is TRBJ2-5, the V gene TRBV4-1; D possibly corresponds to TRBD2 (6 bases). Looked up from germline, CDR1 is MGHRA and CDR2 is YSYEKL. The CDR3 is 14 residues long. V dropped 3 bases and J dropped 5 bases, with 13 bases sitting between them.

The rearrangement joins TRBV4-2 to TRBJ2-7, with TRBD1 as a possible D gene (6 bases). Per germline, CDR1 LGHNA and CDR2 YNFKEQ. V lost 0 bases, J lost 3 bases, and 12 bases lay in between. The CDR3 is made up of 15 amino acids. The CDR3 loop is CASSQDRGHNYEQYF. For the CDR3, the DNA is TGTGCCAGCAGCCAAGATAGGGGACACAACTACGAGCAGTACTTC.

V and J are TRBV3-1 (or the pseudogene TRBV3-2) and TRBJ2-1, with 7 bases lining up with TRBD2. Trimming cost V 5 bases and J 2 bases; bases outside gene matches: 6. The CDR3 consists of 15 residues. Germline V CDR1 and CDR2: LGHDT, YNNKEL (reference sequence). CDR3 sequence reads: CASSYLAGAYNEQFF. The CDR3, as DNA: TGTGCCAGCAGCTATCTGGCGGGGGCCTACAATGAGCAGTTCTTC.

V gene TRBV7-6 combines with J gene TRBJ1-1, with D perhaps TRBD1 (5 bases). The CDR3 is 16 residues long. The V gene's germline CDR1 is SGHVS and CDR2 FNYEAQ. V was cut by 2 bases and J by 0 bases, with 13 bases left in between. The CDR3 DNA reads TGTGCCAGCAGCTTAACAGGACACACTATGAACACTGAAGCTTTCTTT. Translation gives CASSLTGHTMNTEAFF.

The CDR3 loop reads CASSAETGPNNYGYTF. In DNA, the CDR3 is TGCGCCAGCAGCGCGGAGACAGGGCCCAATAACTATGGCTACACCTTC. The chain joins TRBV5-1 to TRBJ1-2; TRBD1 matches 7 bases. V shed 4 bases, J shed 1 base, and the junction held 10 bases outside the gene matches. Germline V gene sequence: CDR1 SGHRS, CDR2 YFSETQ. This CDR3 contains 16 residues.